A single sample is the source of the 5 T cell receptor beta chains below, sequenced in a study of blood T cell repertoires in COVID-19. Generated by immunoSEQ multiplex PCR, the TCRdb table keeps only in-frame clones and is missing some. The sample has some 530,000 clones, 88% seen once. The sample comprised PBMCs or T cells enriched from blood (not recorded which). These receptors came from a woman in her sixties who had recovered from COVID-19.

The V and J genes are TRBV27 and TRBJ2-5; 16 nucleotides align to TRBD2. The CDR3 spans 17 residues. The ends lost 5 bases at V and 0 bases at J; junction bases unmatched: 3. CDR1 is MNHEY, CDR2 SMNVEV, per germline (reference sequence). The CDR3 DNA sequence: TGTGCCAGCAGTGTGGGACTAGCGGGGGGGTACCAAGAGACCCAGTACTTC. Translating it yields CASSVGLAGGYQETQYF.

The J gene is TRBJ2-1, the V gene TRBV7-2; TRBD2 matches at 8 bases. Germline CDR1 and CDR2: SGHTA and FQGNSA. There are 16 residues in the CDR3. Trimming at V came to 5 bases and at J to 6 bases, leaving 12 bases not matched to a gene. CDR3 DNA sequence: TGTGCCAGCAGCGTCCTGGCGGGGGGTAGGAGCAATGAGCAGTTCTTC. This codes for CASSVLAGGRSNEQFF.

The gene calls are TRBV6-6 and TRBJ2-7, with 7 nucleotides matching TRBD2. The germline gives CDR1 MNHNY, CDR2 SVGAGI (reference sequence). The V segment lost 10 bases and the J segment 2 bases; nucleotides outside the gene matches: 5. This CDR3 has 12 amino acids. CDR3 loop: CATAGVPYEQYV. The CDR3 nucleotides read TGTGCCACCGCGGGAGTCCCCTACGAGCAGTACGTC.

About this clone itself: Other DNA sequences from this sample encode an identical CDR3 as well. The chain uses TRBV19 and TRBJ2-3, with 8 bases identical to TRBD1. With 1 base clipped from V and 2 bases from J, the junction kept 2 bases outside the gene matches. Per germline, CDR1 LNHDA and CDR2 SQIVND (reference sequence). CDR3 length: 15 amino acids. CDR3 protein: CASSIGQGITDTQYF. CDR3 nucleotides: TGTGCCAGTAGTATAGGACAGGGGATCACAGATACGCAGTATTTT.

V gene TRBV6-5 combines with J gene TRBJ1-5; D not resolved. The germline V gene encodes CDR1 MNHEY and CDR2 SVGAGI. The CDR3 length is 14 residues. V was pared by 4 bases and J by 4 bases, with 11 bases between. The CDR3 protein is CASSSQTGNQPQHF. The CDR3, as DNA: TGTGCCAGCAGTTCTCAGACTGGGAATCAGCCCCAGCATTTT.